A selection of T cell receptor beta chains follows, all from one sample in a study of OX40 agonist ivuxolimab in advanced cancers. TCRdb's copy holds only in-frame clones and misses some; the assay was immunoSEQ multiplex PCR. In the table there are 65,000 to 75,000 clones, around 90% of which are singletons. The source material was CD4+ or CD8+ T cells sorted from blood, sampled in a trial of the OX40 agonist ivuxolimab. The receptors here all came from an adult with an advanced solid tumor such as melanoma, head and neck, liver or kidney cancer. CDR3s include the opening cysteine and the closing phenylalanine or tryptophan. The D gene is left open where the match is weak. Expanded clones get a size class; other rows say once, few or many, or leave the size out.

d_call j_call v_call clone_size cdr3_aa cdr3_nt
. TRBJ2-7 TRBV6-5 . CASSPVGYEQYF TGTGCCAGCAGCCCAGTAGGGTACGAGCAGTACTTC
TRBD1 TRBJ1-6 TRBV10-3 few CAISDGQGGVAANSPLHF TGTGCCATCAGTGACGGGCAGGGGGGCGTCGCCGCTAATTCACCCCTCCACTTT
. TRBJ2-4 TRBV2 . CASSEFQAKNIQYF TGTGCCAGCAGTGAGTTCCAGGCCAAAAACATTCAGTACTTC
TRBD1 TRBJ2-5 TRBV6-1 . CASSDGQGVETQYF TGTGCCAGCAGTGATGGACAGGGTGTGGAGACCCAGTACTTC
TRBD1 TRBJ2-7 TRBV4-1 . CASSIRTGSYEQYF TGCGCCAGCAGCATCCGGACAGGATCCTACGAGCAGTACTTC
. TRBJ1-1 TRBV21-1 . CASSKKCVWTEAFF TGTGCCAGCAGCAAAAAATGTGTGTGGACTGAAGCTTTCTTT
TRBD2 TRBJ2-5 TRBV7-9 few CASSLRQYGLAVQETQYF TGTGCCAGCAGCTTAAGGCAGTACGGACTAGCGGTACAAGAGACCCAGTACTTC
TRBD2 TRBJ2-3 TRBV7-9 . CASSLLAGFTDTQYF TGTGCCAGCAGCTTACTAGCGGGGTTCACAGATACGCAGTATTTT
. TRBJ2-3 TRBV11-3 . CASSPGTLGTDTQYF TGTGCCAGCAGCCCCGGGACCCTAGGTACAGATACGCAGTATTTT
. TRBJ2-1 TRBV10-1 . CASSAGEGLGNEQFF TGCGCCAGCAGCGCCGGAGAAGGGTTAGGCAATGAGCAGTTCTTC
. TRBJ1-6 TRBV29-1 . CSVGGRVSSSPLHF TGCAGCGTGGGGGGACGGGTAAGTAGTTCACCCCTCCACTTT
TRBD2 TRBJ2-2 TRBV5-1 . CASSSGLATTGELFF TGCGCCAGCAGTTCAGGACTAGCAACCACCGGGGAGCTGTTTTTT
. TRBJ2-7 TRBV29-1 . CSAVGYPAYEQYF TGCAGCGCCGTGGGTTACCCAGCGTACGAGCAGTACTTC
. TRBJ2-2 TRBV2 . CASSEVRGTGELFF TGTGCCAGCAGTGAGGTCAGGGGTACCGGGGAGCTGTTTTTT
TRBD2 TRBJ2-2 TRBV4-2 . CASSQDVTLAGIGELFF TGTGCCAGCAGCCAAGATGTTACCCTAGCGGGGATCGGGGAGCTGTTTTTT
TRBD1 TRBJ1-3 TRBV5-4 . CASSGTGGENTIYF TGTGCCAGCAGCGGGACAGGGGGCGAAAACACCATATATTTT
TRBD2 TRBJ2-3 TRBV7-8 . CASSLAKRGGPDTQYF TGTGCCAGCAGCTTAGCGAAGCGGGGGGGCCCAGATACGCAGTATTTT
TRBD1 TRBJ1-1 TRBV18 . CASSPQPGQGAGMNTEAFF TGTGCCAGCTCACCACAACCGGGACAGGGGGCCGGAATGAACACTGAAGCTTTCTTT
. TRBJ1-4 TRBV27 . CASSFRTGEKLFF TGTGCCAGCAGTTTCCGTACCGGGGAAAAACTGTTTTTT
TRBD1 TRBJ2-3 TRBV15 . CATSRSGTGTDTQYF TGTGCCACCAGCAGATCCGGGACAGGGACAGATACGCAGTATTTT
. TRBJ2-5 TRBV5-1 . CASKMGGLQETQYF TGCGCCAGCAAAATGGGGGGCCTACAAGAGACCCAGTACTTC
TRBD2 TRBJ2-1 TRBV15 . CATSRDGLAGGNEQFF TGTGCCACCAGCAGAGATGGACTAGCGGGGGGGAATGAGCAGTTCTTC
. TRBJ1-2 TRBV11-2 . CASSSGLGKVSYGYTF TGTGCCAGCAGCTCGGGTTTGGGTAAGGTAAGTTATGGCTACACCTTC
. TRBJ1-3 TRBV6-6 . CASSYSGNAGNTIYF TGTGCCAGCAGTTACTCAGGTAATGCTGGAAACACCATATATTTT
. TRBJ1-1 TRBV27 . CATQKAPGGLLNTEAFF TGTGCCACCCAAAAAGCTCCGGGGGGGTTGTTGAACACTGAAGCTTTCTTT
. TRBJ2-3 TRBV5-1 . CASSLVASSTDTQYF TGCGCCAGCAGCTTGGTAGCGTCTAGCACAGATACGCAGTATTTT
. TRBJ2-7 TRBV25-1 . CASKGGEQYF TGTGCCAGCAAGGGGGGGGAGCAGTACTTC
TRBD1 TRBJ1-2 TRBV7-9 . CASSFGQGRGYTF TGTGCCAGCAGCTTCGGACAGGGTAGAGGCTACACCTTC
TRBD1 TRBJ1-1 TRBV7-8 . CASSLPGGATEAFF TGTGCCAGCAGCTTGCCAGGGGGCGCGACTGAAGCTTTCTTT
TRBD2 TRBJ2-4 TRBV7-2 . CASSLGPGGNIQYF TGTGCCAGCAGCTTAGGGCCGGGGGGAAACATTCAGTACTTC
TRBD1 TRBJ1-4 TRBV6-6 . CASSEPGQRFF TGTGCCAGCAGTGAACCGGGACAGAGGTTTTTT
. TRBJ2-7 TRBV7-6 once CASSYSTVSEQYF TGTGCCAGCAGCTATAGTACCGTAAGCGAGCAGTACTTC
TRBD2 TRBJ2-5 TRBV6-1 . CASSEVDSGGKETQYF TGTGCCAGCAGTGAAGTCGATAGCGGGGGAAAAGAGACCCAGTACTTC
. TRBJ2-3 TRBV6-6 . CASSEGQFTDTQYF TGTGCCAGCAGCGAAGGACAGTTCACAGATACGCAGTATTTT
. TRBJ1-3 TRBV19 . CASSLAYTASGNTIYF TGTGCCAGTAGTTTGGCATACACCGCTTCTGGAAACACCATATATTTT
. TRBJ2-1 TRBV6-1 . CASTQLPGADNEQFF TGTGCCAGCACACAGTTACCTGGGGCCGACAATGAGCAGTTCTTC
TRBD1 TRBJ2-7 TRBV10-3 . CAISESRDRAFEQYF TGTGCCATCAGTGAGTCTAGGGACAGGGCGTTCGAGCAGTACTTC
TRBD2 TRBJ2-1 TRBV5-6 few CASSLASGGPYNEQFF TGTGCCAGCAGCTTGGCTAGCGGGGGGCCTTACAATGAGCAGTTCTTC
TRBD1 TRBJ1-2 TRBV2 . CASLGTALFYGYTF TGTGCCAGCCTTGGGACAGCACTGTTCTATGGCTACACCTTC
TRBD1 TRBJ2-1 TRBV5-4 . CASSVTSRDRVKFF TGTGCCAGCAGCGTAACTTCTCGGGACAGGGTCAAGTTCTTC
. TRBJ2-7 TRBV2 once CASVKGSLSYEQYF TGTGCCAGCGTTAAAGGAAGCCTCTCCTACGAGCAGTACTTC
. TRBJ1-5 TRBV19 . CASRPGASNQPQHF TGTGCCAGTAGGCCCGGGGCTAGCAATCAGCCCCAGCATTTT
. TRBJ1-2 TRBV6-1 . CASSPPQGDNYGYTF TGTGCCAGCAGTCCCCCCCAGGGAGATAACTATGGCTACACCTTC
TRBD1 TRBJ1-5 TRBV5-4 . CASSLGQGVVQPQHF TGTGCCAGCAGCTTAGGGCAGGGGGTGGTTCAGCCCCAGCATTTT
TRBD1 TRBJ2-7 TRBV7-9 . CASSSRDRGVEQYF TGTGCCAGCAGCTCGAGGGACAGGGGGGTCGAGCAGTACTTC
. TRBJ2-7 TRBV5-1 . CASTERSSYEQYF TGCGCCAGCACCGAGCGGAGCTCCTACGAGCAGTACTTC
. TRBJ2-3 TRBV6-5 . CASSSGYTQYF TGTGCCAGCAGTTCTGGGTATACGCAGTATTTT
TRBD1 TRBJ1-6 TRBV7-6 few CASSGTGAGSPLHF TGTGCCAGCAGCGGAACAGGGGCGGGTTCACCCCTCCACTTT
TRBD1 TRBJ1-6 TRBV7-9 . CASSLTGDSPLHF TGTGCCAGCAGCTTGACAGGGGACTCACCCCTCCACTTT
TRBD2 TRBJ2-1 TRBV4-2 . CASSQDLSGAYNEQFF TGTGCCAGCAGCCAAGATCTCAGCGGGGCCTACAATGAGCAGTTCTTC
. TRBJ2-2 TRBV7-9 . CASSLEAGELFF TGTGCCAGCAGCTTGGAGGCCGGGGAGCTGTTTTTT
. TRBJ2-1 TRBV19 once CASSNSWEQFF TGTGCCAGTAGTAATAGCTGGGAGCAGTTCTTC
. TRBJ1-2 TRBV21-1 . CASSCLGTKGTGYTF TGTGCCAGCAGTTGCCTCGGGACAAAGGGAACTGGCTACACCTTC
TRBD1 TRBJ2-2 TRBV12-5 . CASGLVQGRSTGELFF TGTGCTAGTGGTTTGGTACAGGGGCGCAGCACCGGGGAGCTGTTTTTT
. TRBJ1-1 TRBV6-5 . CASWGAGSNTEAFF TGTGCCAGCTGGGGGGCAGGATCCAACACTGAAGCTTTCTTT
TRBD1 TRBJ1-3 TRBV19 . CASREINRGSGNTIYF TGTGCCAGTAGGGAAATTAACAGGGGATCTGGAAACACCATATATTTT
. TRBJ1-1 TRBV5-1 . CASSWGTPTRENTEAFF TGCGCCAGCAGCTGGGGGACACCAACACGGGAGAACACTGAAGCTTTCTTT